This T cell receptor (beta chain) was identified in a study of blood T cell repertoires in COVID-19. As for the study in general: Sample material is recorded as cDNA or gDNA derived from T cells, B-cell-depleted T cells, or PBMCs.

This CDR3 has 15 residues. Germline trimming cut 6 bases from V and 2 bases from J; bases unmatched to any gene: 5. Germline CDR1 MNHEY, CDR2 SVGAGI. TCRdb keeps only in-frame clones here, not all; method: immunoSEQ multiplex PCR. The table has about 330,000 clones, roughly 82% seen once. Sequenced: peripheral blood. The clonotype was recovered from a woman aged 50 to 60 with acute or convalescent COVID-19. The V gene is TRBV6-5, the J gene TRBJ1-5, with 9 positions matching TRBD1. For the CDR3, the DNA is TGTGCCAGCAGGACGGGACAGGGAGGCAATCAGCCCCAGCATTTT. This translates into CASRTGQGGNQPQHF.